The clone carrying this TCR beta chain was counted many times. This sample was included in a study of T-cell reconstitution after alpha-beta-depleted transplantation in children. The library targeted TCRbeta and was prepared with unique molecular identifiers. A single record per CDR3 protein comes from TCRdb applying MiXCR to the PCR reads. In the table there are some 250,000 distinct CDR3 sequences, approximately 12% of which are singletons. The material was PBMCs from the stem cell graft donor, obtained from the stem cell graft. The receptor's source is a human donor who donated a stem cell graft to a child with acute lymphoblastic leukemia.

The CDR3 sequence: CASSFSLPDEAGGYNEQFF. The CDR3 coding sequence is TGTGCCAGCAGTTTCTCACTCCCCGACGAAGCGGGAGGTTACAATGAGCAGTTCTTC. The chain is built from TRBV27 and TRBJ2-1, with TRBD2 matching 9 bases. This CDR3 comprises 19 residues. The V and J ends lost 3 bases and 4 bases, in that order; junction bases with no gene match: 16. CDR1 and CDR2 from the germline V gene are MNHEY and SMNVEV (reference sequence).